The clone carrying this TCR beta chain was seen more than once but under ten times. CDR1 and CDR2 from the germline V gene are LGHNA and YSLEER. V lost 0 bases, J lost 4 bases, and 12 bases lay in between. The CDR3 spans 16 residues. This table comes from immunoSEQ multiplex PCR, and its TCRdb copy is limited to in-frame clones, with some not included. Found here are 60,000 to 65,000 clones, more than 70% of them singletons; the top ten hold over 12%. The sample comes from a study of T cell responses to AZD1222 COVID-19 vaccine. The chain carries TRBV4-3 and TRBJ2-2; D is tentatively TRBD1 or TRBD2 (6 bases each). This specimen consisted of peripheral blood, obtained on day 0 of AZD1222 vaccination. This TCR came from an adult in good health. CDR3 region: CASSQEGGGTTGELFF. As DNA, the CDR3 is TGCGCCAGCAGCCAAGAGGGGGGCGGGACCACCGGGGAGCTGTTTTTT.